The rows below give T cell receptor beta chains drawn from one sample of a study of cytomegalovirus exposure and HLA in healthy donors. Produced via immunoSEQ multiplex PCR; TCRdb's table is partial and in-frame only. The sample includes 55,000 to 75,000 clones, approximately 93% seen only once; the top ten take approximately 1.5%. Sequenced: PBMCs. These receptors originate from a man younger than 30 in good health and CMV-seropositive. The CDR3 runs from the conserved cysteine through the conserved F or W. The order of the fields is CDR3 DNA, CDR3 protein, D gene, clone size, CDR3 length, J gene, V gene. A D gene is named only where the DNA matches it firmly. The size of a clone is reported for some rows only, either as once, few or many, or as a class for expanded clones.

TGCGCCAGCAGCCCCGGAGGGAACACTGAAGCTTTCTTT	CASSPGGNTEAFF	.	.	13	TRBJ1-1	TRBV5-1
TGCGCCAGCAGCTTAGACCGGGACAGGTGGCGGGAAAAACTGTTTTTT	CASSLDRDRWREKLFF	TRBD1	.	16	TRBJ1-4	TRBV5-1
TGTGCCAGCAGCGATAGACAGCCAACTAATGAAAAACTGTTTTTT	CASSDRQPTNEKLFF	.	.	15	TRBJ1-4	TRBV5-8
TGTGCCAGCAGCTTAGGAGGAGGCCTAGCGGGGGGGCGGGCGGATACGCAGTATTTT	CASSLGGGLAGGRADTQYF	TRBD2	.	19	TRBJ2-3	TRBV7-2
TGTGCCAGTAGTAGACTAGCGGGGGCCCAAAGCACAGATACGCAGTATTTT	CASSRLAGAQSTDTQYF	TRBD2	.	17	TRBJ2-3	TRBV19
TGTGCCAGCAGCCTCCGGACAGGGGGCTTCACTGAAGCTTTCTTT	CASSLRTGGFTEAFF	TRBD1	.	15	TRBJ1-1	TRBV5-6
TGTGCCAGCACCGATCAGGGGTTAGGAAATTCACCCCTCCACTTT	CASTDQGLGNSPLHF	.	.	15	TRBJ1-6	TRBV2
TGCGCCAGCAGCTCCGGACTAGCCGCAGATACGCAGTATTTT	CASSSGLAADTQYF	TRBD2	.	14	TRBJ2-3	TRBV5-1
TGCGCCAGCAGCCAAAGACAGGGGTCCTACGAGCAGTACTTC	CASSQRQGSYEQYF	TRBD1	.	14	TRBJ2-7	TRBV4-1
TGTGCCAGCAGCGCCGGACTAGCGGGAGCCACAGATACGCAGTATTTT	CASSAGLAGATDTQYF	TRBD2	.	16	TRBJ2-3	TRBV5-4
TGTGCCAGCAGAAATAGCCGACAGGAGGCGCATCAGAACACCGGGGAGCTGTTTTTT	CASRNSRQEAHQNTGELFF	.	few	19	TRBJ2-2	TRBV7-9
TGTGCCAGCAGTCGTACCGGGACAGGGGGTAACTCACCCCTCCACTTT	CASSRTGTGGNSPLHF	TRBD1	.	16	TRBJ1-6	TRBV2
TGTGCCAGCAGTTTTTTTTCCGACAGGAACTATGGCTACACCTTC	CASSFFSDRNYGYTF	.	.	15	TRBJ1-2	TRBV6-6